This T cell receptor beta chain was observed in a study of cytotoxic CD8 clonotypes in ibrutinib-treated CLL. Study conclusions and caveats: T-cell clonality at baseline went above that of age-matched healthy donors and rose and fell with circulating CD8+ T-cell counts.

Germline CDR1 is SGHAT and CDR2 is FQNNGV. The CDR3 has 15 amino acids. The J segment lost 2 bases and the V segment lost 4 bases, leaving 8 bases of the junction unmatched. TCRdb keeps only in-frame clones here, not all; method: immunoSEQ multiplex PCR. The sample records 40,000 or so clones, roughly two thirds being singletons. About this clone: What it recognizes is unknown.

The sequenced sample was PBMCs, obtained at disease progression, from a patient treated with ibrutinib. The TCR was taken from a human donor with chronic lymphocytic leukemia. The chain couples TRBV11-2 to TRBJ2-7; 7 nucleotides align to TRBD1. CDR3 region: CASSSYRGLAYEQYF. CDR3 coding DNA: TGTGCCAGCAGCTCGTACAGGGGATTAGCCTACGAGCAGTACTTC.